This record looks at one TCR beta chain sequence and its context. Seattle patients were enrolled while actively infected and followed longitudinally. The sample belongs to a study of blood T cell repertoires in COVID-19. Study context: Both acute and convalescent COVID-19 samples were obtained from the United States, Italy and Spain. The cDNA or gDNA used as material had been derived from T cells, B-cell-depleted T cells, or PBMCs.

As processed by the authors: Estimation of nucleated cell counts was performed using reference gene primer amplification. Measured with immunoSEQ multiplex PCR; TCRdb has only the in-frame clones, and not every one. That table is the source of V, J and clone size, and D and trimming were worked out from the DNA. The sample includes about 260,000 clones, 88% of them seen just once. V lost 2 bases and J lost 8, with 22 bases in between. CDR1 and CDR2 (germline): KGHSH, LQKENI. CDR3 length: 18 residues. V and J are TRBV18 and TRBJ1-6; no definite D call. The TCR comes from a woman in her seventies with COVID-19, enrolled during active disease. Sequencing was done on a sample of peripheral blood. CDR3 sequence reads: CASSPNFGPGSMDSPLHF. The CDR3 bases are TGTGCCAGCTCACCAAACTTTGGTCCGGGGTCTATGGATTCACCCCTCCACTTT.